The T cell receptor (beta chain) described here comes from a study of CD8+ T cells in alopecia areata. cDNA serving as the sequencing template came from extracted, reverse transcribed RNA. Profiled with immunoSEQ multiplex PCR; TCRdb holds only in-frame clones, not every one. The sample contains a few hundred thousand clones, about three fifths of which appear only once. Treatment here: oral pan-JAK inhibitor, 5-10 mg twice daily. Trimming took 0 bases from V and 4 from J, leaving 9 bases between them. CDR3 length equals 14 residues. Germline values: CDR1 LGHNA, CDR2 YSLEER. The origin of this receptor is a human donor with alopecia areata. Material: CD4+ T cells sorted from blood, obtained at week 4, from a patient treated with tofacitinib. The chain uses TRBV4-3 and TRBJ1-2; no firm D call. The CDR3 loop is CASSQDRVGYGYTF. The DNA for the CDR3 is TGCGCCAGCAGCCAAGATCGAGTCGGCTATGGCTACACCTTC.